The 14 T cell receptor beta chains below were found in one sample sequenced in a study of blood T cells in healthy people across ages (dated by TCRdb to between 2014 and 2017). The library was made by 5' RACE. A second about 6 to 11 cycle PCR used a sample-barcoded 5' primer and a J-beta primer mix. TCRdb trimmed the raw reads at Q25, called clones with MiXCR and kept productive beta chains. Rows are combined by CDR3 protein, so each entry shows the most common genes and DNA. This sample gives around 1,900,000 distinct CDR3 sequences in total; 39% of them show up just once. The ten top clones hold under 25% of the sample. The sequenced sample consisted of blood. The receptors were gathered from a human donor in good health.

V and J are TRBV20-1 and TRBJ2-5; 13 bases agree with TRBD2. V trimming: 6 bases; J trimming: 3 bases; junction bases outside the gene matches: 7. From germline, CDR1 is DFQATT and CDR2 SNEGSKA (reference sequence). CDR3 length: 15 amino acids. CDR3: CSAPPGTSGEETQYF. In DNA form, the CDR3 reads TGCAGTGCCCCCCCCGGGACTAGCGGGGAAGAGACCCAGTACTTC.

In the case of this clonotype: A much larger clone differs by one base, so this may be a read error. The chain links TRBV7-9 to TRBJ1-1; no clear D. Germline V CDR1 and CDR2: SEHNR, FQNEAQ (reference sequence). CDR3 length: 12 amino acids. This CDR3 is CGSSRENTEAFF. The CDR3 bases are TGTGGCAGCAGCCGGGAGAACACTGAAGCTTTCTTT.

This clonotype showed up many times. The V and J genes are TRBV29-1 and TRBJ2-5; TRBD2 matches 7 bases. Germline CDR1 is SQVTM and CDR2 is ANQGSEA. CDR3 length: 14 residues. J gave up 0 bases and V 4 bases, and 5 bases lay outside the gene matches. The CDR3 is CSVAPGGNQETQYF. Here the CDR3 DNA reads TGCAGCGTTGCCCCCGGGGGGAACCAAGAGACCCAGTACTTC.

A few counts support this clonotype. V usage is TRBV20-1 and J usage is TRBJ2-5; D unclear. The germline V gene has CDR1 DFQATT and CDR2 SNEGSKA (reference sequence). There are 13 residues in the CDR3. V lost 1 base to trimming and J lost 0 bases, with 6 bases between them. DNA of the CDR3: TGCAGTGCTAGAGCGGGTAACCAAGAGACCCAGTACTTC. It yields the protein CSARAGNQETQYF.

The CDR3 bases are TGTGCCAGCAGTACGACAGGTTATAGTGGAGCTTTCTTT. Encoded protein: CASSTTGYSGAFF. This chain joins TRBV12-3 or TRBV12-4 and TRBJ1-1, with a possible D match to TRBD1 (6 bases). Trimming took off 5 bases at V and 10 bases at J, with 17 bases between the two ends. The CDR3 runs 13 residues.

V gene TRBV7-2 combines with J gene TRBJ1-4; D unresolved. V lost 4 bases and J 0 bases, leaving 9 bases between the germline ends. Germline assignment: CDR1 SGHTA and CDR2 FQGNSA. This CDR3 has 15 residues. Here the CDR3 reads CASSYQFATNEKLFF. Written as DNA, the CDR3 is TGTGCCAGCAGCTATCAGTTCGCAACTAATGAAAAACTGTTTTTT.

About this clonotype: The junction departs from germline at one end; a sequencing error may be responsible. The chain recombines TRBV4-2 with TRBJ1-2; D remains unclear. CDR3 length: 14 residues. Germline V gene data show CDR1 as LGHNA and CDR2 as YNFKEQ. The CDR3, as DNA: TGTGCCAGCAGCCAGCGGACGCAGAACTATGGCCACACCTTC. It translates to CASSQRTQNYGHTF.

This chain joins TRBV20-1 and TRBJ2-4, with D perhaps being TRBD1 or TRBD2 (5 bases each). Germline loops: CDR1 DFQATT, CDR2 SNEGSKA (reference sequence). This CDR3 region has 12 residues. The CDR3 reads CRAGLRLGVQYF. CDR3 DNA: TGCAGGGCAGGACTCCGACTGGGGGTTCAGTACTTC.

This clonotype turned up a few times. The chain is built from TRBV12-3 or TRBV12-4 and TRBJ2-7; TRBD2 matches 7 bases. With 4 bases clipped from V and 4 bases from J, the junction kept 7 bases outside the gene matches. This CDR3 is 14 amino acids long. CDR3 amino acids: CASSWGGRYYEQYF. The CDR3, as DNA: TGTGCCAGCAGTTGGGGGGGAAGGTATTACGAGCAGTACTTC.

In this sample, this clonotype turned up a few times. The rearrangement joins TRBV28 to TRBJ2-2; D gene uncertain. Germline values: CDR1 MDHEN, CDR2 SYDVKM. This CDR3 comprises 13 residues. Trimming removed 3 bases from V and 4 bases from J, with 6 bases in between. CDR3 sequence: CASSFYVTGELFF. CDR3 bases: TGTGCCAGCAGTTTCTACGTCACCGGGGAGCTGTTTTTT.

This clonotype was seen only a few times. This chain uses TRBV20-1 with TRBJ1-1; D is unresolved. CDR1 and CDR2 from the germline V gene are DFQATT and SNEGSKA (reference sequence). V shed 4 bases and J shed 3 bases, with 15 bases lying between them. The CDR3 length is 14 residues. The CDR3, as DNA: TGCAGTGCTATATTTGAGAGGTTGTACACTGAAGCTTTCTTT. Its translation: CSAIFERLYTEAFF.

The CDR3 DNA follows: TGTGCCATCAGATCGGGGATGACAGATACGCAGTATTTT. Translation: CAIRSGMTDTQYF. The J gene is TRBJ2-3, the V gene TRBV10-3; possibly TRBD2 for D (5 bases). CDR1 is ENHRY, CDR2 SYGVKD, per germline. The CDR3 sequence is 13 residues long. V dropped 6 bases and J dropped 3 bases, with 10 bases sitting between them.

This clonotype was seen at least ten times. The V and J genes are TRBV29-1 and TRBJ2-7, with 10 bases aligning to TRBD1. The CDR3 covers 13 residues. Germline trimming cut 5 bases from V and 2 bases from J; bases unmatched to any gene: 3. Per the germline V gene, CDR1 is SQVTM and CDR2 is ANQGSEA. Here the CDR3 reads CSVSGTGAYEQYF. The CDR3 DNA reads as TGCAGCGTTTCCGGGACAGGGGCCTACGAGCAGTACTTC.

This clonotype occurred many times. This chain links TRBV28 with TRBJ2-7; TRBD1 matches 12 bases. The CDR3 sequence is 15 residues long. With V trimmed by 6 bases and J by 4 bases, 7 bases remained unmatched. The germline gives CDR1 MDHEN, CDR2 SYDVKM. The CDR3: CASSSRDRGLYEQYF. CDR3 in DNA: TGTGCCAGCAGCTCCCGGGACAGGGGGCTTTACGAGCAGTACTTC.